The text below deals with one TCR beta chain. Its antigen is as yet unknown. This sample was included in a study of cytomegalovirus exposure and HLA in healthy donors. Germline loops: CDR1 SNHLY, CDR2 FYNNEI. Trimming cost V 5 bases and J 4 bases, with 17 bases left between them. The CDR3 length is 15 residues. From the 120-subject validation cohort, which was separate from the roughly 690-subject first cohort, the donors were drawn. Profiling relied on immunoSEQ multiplex PCR, and the TCRdb table lists in-frame clones only, not all of them. The sample gives tens of thousands of clones, just under 95% of which show up once; about 4.5% is in the top ten. Study findings and constraints: Most TCR sequences were rare, but some public TCRs occurred in many donors. Researchers counted around 160 TCR beta chains as cytomegalovirus-associated.

This sequence joins TRBV2 and TRBJ2-5, with D perhaps TRBD2 (7 bases). This receptor was obtained from a young man in good health and CMV-seropositive. The sequencing sample was made of PBMCs. The chain's CDR3 is CASSLLGGGRETQYF. DNA of the CDR3: TGTGCCAGCAGTCTCCTTGGCGGGGGCCGAGAGACCCAGTACTTC.